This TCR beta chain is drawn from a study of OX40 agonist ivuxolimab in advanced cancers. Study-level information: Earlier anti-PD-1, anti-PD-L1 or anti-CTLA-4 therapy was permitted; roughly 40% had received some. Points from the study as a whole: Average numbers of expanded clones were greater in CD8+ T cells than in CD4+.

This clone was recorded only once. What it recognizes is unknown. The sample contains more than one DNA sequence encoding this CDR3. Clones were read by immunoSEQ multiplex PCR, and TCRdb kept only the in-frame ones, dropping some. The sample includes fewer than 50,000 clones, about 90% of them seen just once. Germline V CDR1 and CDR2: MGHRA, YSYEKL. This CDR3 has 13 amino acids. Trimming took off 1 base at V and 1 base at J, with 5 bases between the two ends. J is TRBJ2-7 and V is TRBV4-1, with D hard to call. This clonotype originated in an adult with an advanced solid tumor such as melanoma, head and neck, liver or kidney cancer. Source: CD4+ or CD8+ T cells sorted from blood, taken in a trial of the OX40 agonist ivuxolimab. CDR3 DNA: TGCGCCAGCAGCCAAGGGGTTTCCTACGAGCAGTACTTC. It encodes CASSQGVSYEQYF.